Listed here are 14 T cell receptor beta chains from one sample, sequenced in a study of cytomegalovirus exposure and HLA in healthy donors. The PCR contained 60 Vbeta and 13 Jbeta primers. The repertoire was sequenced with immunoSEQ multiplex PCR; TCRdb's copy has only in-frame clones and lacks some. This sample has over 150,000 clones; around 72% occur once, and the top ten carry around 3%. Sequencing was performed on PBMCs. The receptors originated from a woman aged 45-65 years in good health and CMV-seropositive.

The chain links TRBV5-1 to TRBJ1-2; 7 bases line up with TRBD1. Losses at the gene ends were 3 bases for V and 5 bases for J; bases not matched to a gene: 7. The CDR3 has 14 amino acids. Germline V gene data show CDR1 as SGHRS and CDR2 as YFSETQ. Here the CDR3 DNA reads TGCGCCAGCAGCTCACAGGGGACCGCTTATGGCTACACCTTC. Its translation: CASSSQGTAYGYTF.

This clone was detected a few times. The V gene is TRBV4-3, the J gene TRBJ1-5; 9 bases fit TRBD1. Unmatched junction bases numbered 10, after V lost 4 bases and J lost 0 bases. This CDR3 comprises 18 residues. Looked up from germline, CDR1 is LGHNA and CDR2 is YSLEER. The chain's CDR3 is CASSRSDRGLCSNQPQHF. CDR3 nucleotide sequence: TGCGCCAGCAGCCGTTCGGACAGGGGCCTATGTAGCAATCAGCCCCAGCATTTT.

In nucleotides, the CDR3 is TGTGCCAGCAGCCAAGATAGGGGGGGCCCTATTTACGAGCAGTACTTC. It codes for CASSQDRGGPIYEQYF. V usage is TRBV14 and J usage is TRBJ2-7; D is perhaps TRBD2 (7 bases). CDR3 length: 16 amino acids. The germline V and J ends were trimmed by 0 bases and 4 bases, with 16 bases remaining between them. Germline assignment: CDR1 SGHDN and CDR2 FVKESK.

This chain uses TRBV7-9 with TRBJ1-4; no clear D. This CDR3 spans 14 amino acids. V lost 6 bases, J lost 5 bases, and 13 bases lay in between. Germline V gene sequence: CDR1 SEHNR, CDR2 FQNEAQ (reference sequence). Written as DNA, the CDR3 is TGTGCCAGCAGTGCGGGAGGCGCAAATGAAAAACTGTTTTTT. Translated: CASSAGGANEKLFF.

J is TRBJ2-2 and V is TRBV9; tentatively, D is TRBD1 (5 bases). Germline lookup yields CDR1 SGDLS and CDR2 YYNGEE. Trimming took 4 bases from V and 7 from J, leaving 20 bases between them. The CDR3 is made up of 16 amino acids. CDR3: CASSPRIARGFGELFF. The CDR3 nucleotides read TGTGCCAGCAGCCCGCGAATCGCAAGGGGCTTCGGGGAGCTGTTTTTT.

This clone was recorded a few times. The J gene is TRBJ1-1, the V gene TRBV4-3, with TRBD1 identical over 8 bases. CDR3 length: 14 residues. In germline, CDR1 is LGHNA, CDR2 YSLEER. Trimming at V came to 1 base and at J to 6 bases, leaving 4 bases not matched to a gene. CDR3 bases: TGCGCCAGCAGCCAAGGACAGGGGAGGCCTGAAGCTTTCTTT. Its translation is CASSQGQGRPEAFF.

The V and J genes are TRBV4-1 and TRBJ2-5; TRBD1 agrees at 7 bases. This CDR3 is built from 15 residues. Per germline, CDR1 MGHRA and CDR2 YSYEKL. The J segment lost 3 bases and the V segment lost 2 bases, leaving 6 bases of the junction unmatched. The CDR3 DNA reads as TGCGCCAGCAGCCAACGCCCGACAGGGAAAGAGACCCAGTACTTC. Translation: CASSQRPTGKETQYF.

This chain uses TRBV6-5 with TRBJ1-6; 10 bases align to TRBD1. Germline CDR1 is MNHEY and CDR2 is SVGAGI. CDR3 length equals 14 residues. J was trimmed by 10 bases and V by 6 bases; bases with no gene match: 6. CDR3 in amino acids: CASSPGTGDSPLHF. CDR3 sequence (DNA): TGTGCCAGCAGCCCCGGGACAGGGGACTCACCCCTCCACTTT.

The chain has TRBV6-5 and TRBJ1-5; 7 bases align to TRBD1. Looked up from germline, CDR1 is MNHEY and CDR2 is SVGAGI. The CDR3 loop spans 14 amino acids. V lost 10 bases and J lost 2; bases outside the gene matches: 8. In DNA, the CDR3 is TGTGCCACTGACAGGGCAGGAGGCAATCAGCCCCAGCATTTT. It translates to CATDRAGGNQPQHF.

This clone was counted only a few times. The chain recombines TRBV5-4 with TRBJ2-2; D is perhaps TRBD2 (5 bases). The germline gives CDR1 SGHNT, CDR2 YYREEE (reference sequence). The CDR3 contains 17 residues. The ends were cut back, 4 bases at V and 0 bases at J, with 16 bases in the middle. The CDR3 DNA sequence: TGTGCCAGCAGCCCGGAGGTGCGGCCCGCGAACACCGGGGAGCTGTTTTTT. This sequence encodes CASSPEVRPANTGELFF.

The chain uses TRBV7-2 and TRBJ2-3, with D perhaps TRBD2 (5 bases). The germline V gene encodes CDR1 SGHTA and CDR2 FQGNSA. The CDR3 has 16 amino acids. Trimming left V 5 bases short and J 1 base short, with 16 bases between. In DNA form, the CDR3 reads TGTGCCAGCAGCCGGGAAGACCGGCGGGGCACAGATACGCAGTATTTT. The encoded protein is CASSREDRRGTDTQYF.

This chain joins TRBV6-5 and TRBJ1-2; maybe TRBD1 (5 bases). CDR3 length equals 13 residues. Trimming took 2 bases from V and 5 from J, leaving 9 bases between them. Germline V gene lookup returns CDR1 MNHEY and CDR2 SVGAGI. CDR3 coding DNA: TGTGCCAGCAGTTACGGCAGGGTGTATGGCTACACCTTC. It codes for CASSYGRVYGYTF.

CDR3 amino acids: CASSLASAGGAYEQYF. CDR3 DNA sequence: TGTGCCAGCAGCTTAGCGAGCGCGGGAGGGGCCTACGAGCAGTACTTC. The rearrangement joins TRBV7-6 to TRBJ2-7, with TRBD2 matching 9 bases. Germline CDR1 SGHVS, CDR2 FNYEAQ. CDR3 length equals 16 residues. V dropped 0 bases and J dropped 2; count of bases not matched to a gene: 5.

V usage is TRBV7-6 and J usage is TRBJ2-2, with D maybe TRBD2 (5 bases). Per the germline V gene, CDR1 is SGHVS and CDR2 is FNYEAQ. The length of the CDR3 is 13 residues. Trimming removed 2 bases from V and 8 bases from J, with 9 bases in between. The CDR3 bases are TGTGCCAGCAGCTTAAACCGCGGGGGGGAGCTGTTTTTT. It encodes CASSLNRGGELFF. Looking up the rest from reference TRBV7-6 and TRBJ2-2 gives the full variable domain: GAGVSQSPRYKVTKRGQDVALRCDPISGHVSLYWYRQALGQGPEFLTYFNYEAQQDKSGLPNDRFSAERPEGSISTLTIQRTEQRDSAMYRCASSLNRGGELFFGEGSRLTVL.